The TCR beta chain described here comes from a study of early T cells in non-severe SARS-CoV-2 infection. TCRdb re-derived calls from the 5' RACE reads in MiXCR, one entry per CDR3 protein. The table has roughly 56,000 distinct CDR3 sequences, roughly a tenth seen once; the top ten hold 1.2%. Sequencing input: whole blood. This TCR came from an adult who was a healthcare worker with PCR-confirmed SARS-CoV-2 infection or an uninfected control (not recorded which).

The CDR3 DNA reads TGTGCCAGCAGTCCGGGACTGCGCACAGATACGCAGTATTTT. Amino acids: CASSPGLRTDTQYF. The rearrangement links TRBV28 to TRBJ2-3, with D perhaps matching TRBD2 (6 bases). V was shortened by 5 bases and J by 1 base, with 10 bases between the two germline ends. CDR3 size: 14 residues. Germline lookup yields CDR1 MDHEN and CDR2 SYDVKM.